One T cell receptor (beta chain) is described in this entry. The sample belongs to a study of T-cell memory formation after mild COVID-19. With 5 bases removed from V and 3 bases from J, the gap between germline ends came to 10 bases. Germline V gene lookup returns CDR1 SNHLY and CDR2 FYNNEI. This CDR3 region has 14 residues. Constant-segment primers served in 5'RACE that generated TCR alpha and TCR beta cDNA libraries bearing sample barcodes and UMIs. Using its own MiXCR run on the 5' RACE reads, TCRdb lists one record per CDR3 protein. The table records more than 100,000 distinct CDR3 sequences, over 15% of them present only once.

Sequencing was done on a sample of PBMCs or a T cell subset sorted from them (not recorded which). The rearrangement joins TRBV2 to TRBJ2-2; D possibly uses TRBD1 or TRBD2 (5 bases each). The sequence was collected from a man younger than 35 who had mild COVID-19 (a few samples of this study predate the infection). Cell type and time point are not known. The CDR3 loop is CASSRDPHTGELFF. CDR3 DNA: TGTGCCAGCAGTCGGGACCCTCACACCGGGGAGCTGTTTTTT.